A single TCR beta chain is shown here with its context. Its antigen is unknown. One base away there is no much larger clone; base qualities are not given. This record comes from a study of CD8 T cells in Susac syndrome (dated by TCRdb to between 2018 and 2021). For the wider study: Repertoire sequencing was used to test whether CD8+ T cell activation and differentiation in Susac syndrome was antigen driven. The clonality of the CD8+ T cell repertoire was compared across 11 to 12 healthy donors, around 14 Susac syndrome patients and under 19 multiple sclerosis patients. Findings and caveats that apply to the study as a whole: The number of individuals in the TCR sequencing and HLA analysis was acknowledged as relatively small.

Peripheral blood CD8+ and CD4+ T cells from healthy donors, Susac syndrome patients and multiple sclerosis patients were profiled by high-throughput TCR beta sequencing. Treatment-naive patients with stable or active relapsing-remitting disease fulfilling revised McDonald criteria were used as multiple sclerosis controls. Bulk CD8+ and CD4+ T cells were purified magnetically by negative isolation, whereas CD8+ TEMRA cells were enriched by FACS. Blood was collected in EDTA tubes and processed within 24 hours, with PBMCs isolated through density gradient centrifugation. PBMCs intended for TCR sequencing were frozen in liquid nitrogen and were later thawed in a 37 degrees C water bath. The sorted or isolated CD4+, CD8+ and CD8+ TEMRA cells had a purity of 90% or higher. In the germline V gene, CDR1 corresponds to MGHRA and CDR2 to YSYEKL. Ends trimmed: V by 2 bases, J by 0 bases; bases unmatched to a gene: 4. The CDR3 sequence holds 16 residues, the cysteine and phenylalanine included. Only the CDR3 portion is preserved as DNA: 48 bases, with reading frame beginning at the first base.

RNA was extracted using the RNeasy kit, and roughly 0.45 to 1 microgram was reverse transcribed with random hexamers. TCR beta CDR3 regions were amplified with the immunoSEQ multiplex PCR assay covering 54 Vbeta and 13 Jbeta segments. PCR amplification bias was corrected using a synthetic template baseline for primer optimization and computational correction. As for the authors' bioinformatics: Reads were annotated to V, D and J genes according to IMGT and were analyzed with immunoSEQ Analyzer, with only productive sequences retained. Clonality was computed as one minus Shannon entropy normalized by log2 of the number of productive unique sequences. For each patient and control, public and private clones were evaluated within the 100 most prevalent clones. A clone was defined as Susac-specific if it was absent from the healthy and MS cohorts, from some 1,100 published viral clones and from other ImmuneACCESS disease sequences. The public reads were quality trimmed at Q25 with fastp and then assembled into clones with MiXCR by TCRdb, keeping productive beta chains. Every distinct CDR3 protein forms one entry, paired with its most common genes and DNA. None of the V and J calls come from the authors' own analysis; TCRdb made them. The table for this sample lists hundreds of thousands of distinct CDR3 sequences; more than 80% of them were counted only once. The top ten clones comprise under 0.15% of the sample.

This TCR derives from a human donor with multiple sclerosis. Sequenced sample: CD8+ T cells from PBMCs. This sequence uses TRBV4-1 and TRBJ2-1, and TRBD1 matches 7 of the central bases. The CDR3 region reads CASSQLQGSSYNEQFF. The bases are TGCGCCAGCAGCCAATTACAGGGGAGCTCCTACAATGAGCAGTTCTTC.